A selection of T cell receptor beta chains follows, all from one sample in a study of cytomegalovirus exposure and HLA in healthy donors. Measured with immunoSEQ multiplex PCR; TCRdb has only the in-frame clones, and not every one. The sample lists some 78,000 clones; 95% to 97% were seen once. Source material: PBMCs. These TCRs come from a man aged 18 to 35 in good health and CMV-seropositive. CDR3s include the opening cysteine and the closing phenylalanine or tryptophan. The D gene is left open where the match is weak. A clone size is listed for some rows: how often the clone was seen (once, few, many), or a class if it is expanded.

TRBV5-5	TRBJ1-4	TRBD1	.	TGTGCCAGCAGCTCGGGACAGATTAATGAAAAACTGTTTTTT	CASSSGQINEKLFF
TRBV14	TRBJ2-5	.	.	TGTGCCAGCAGCCAAGAATGGGCCCAAGCTAAGACCCAGTACTTC	CASSQEWAQAKTQYF
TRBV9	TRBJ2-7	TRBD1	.	TGTGCCAGCAGCCCAGGGGGAGCGGCCACCTACGAGCAGTACTTC	CASSPGGAATYEQYF
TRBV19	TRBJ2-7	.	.	TGTGCCAGTAGTAGCGCGGGACCCTTAGGCGAGCAGTACTTC	CASSSAGPLGEQYF
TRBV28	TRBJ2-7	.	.	TGTGCCAGCAGTCCTACGGACGAGCAGTACTTC	CASSPTDEQYF
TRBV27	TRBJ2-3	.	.	TGTGCCAGCAGTCTAAACAGGGCTACGCAGTATTTT	CASSLNRATQYF
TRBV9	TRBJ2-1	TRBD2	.	TGTGCCAGCAGCGTAGGGCTAGCGGTGAGGGATGAGCAGTTCTTC	CASSVGLAVRDEQFF
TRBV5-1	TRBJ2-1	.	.	TGCGCCAGCAGCTTGGGGTGGGCAAGCTCCTACAATGAGCAGTTCTTC	CASSLGWASSYNEQFF
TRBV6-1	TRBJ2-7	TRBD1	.	TGTGCCAGCGGGGACAGGGGGAGGAACGAGCAGTACTTC	CASGDRGRNEQYF
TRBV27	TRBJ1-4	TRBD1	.	TGTGCCAGCAGTTTGCAGGGGGCAGCTGCAACTAATGAAAAACTGTTTTTT	CASSLQGAAATNEKLFF
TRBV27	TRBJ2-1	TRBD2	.	TGTGCCAGCAGTACGACTAGCGGAAATGAGCAGTTCTTC	CASSTTSGNEQFF
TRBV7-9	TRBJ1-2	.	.	TGTGCCAGCAGCTCGTCGGGGGAAGGCTACACCTTC	CASSSSGEGYTF
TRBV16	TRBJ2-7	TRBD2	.	TGTGCCAGCACCGGGACTAGCGGGAGTAAAGTTGGCGAGCAGTACTTC	CASTGTSGSKVGEQYF
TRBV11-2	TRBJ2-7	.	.	TGTGCCAGCAGTAGGGGAGGAGAGCAGTACTTC	CASSRGGEQYF
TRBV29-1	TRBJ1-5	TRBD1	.	TGCAGCGTTGGCCGGGACAGTAATCAGCCCCAGCATTTT	CSVGRDSNQPQHF
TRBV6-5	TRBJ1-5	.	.	TGTGCCAGCAGTCAACGGGTACTTAGCAATCAGCCCCAGCATTTT	CASSQRVLSNQPQHF
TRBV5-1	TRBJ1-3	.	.	TGCGCCAGCAGCTTGACCCCAGGGGTTGGAAACACCATATATTTT	CASSLTPGVGNTIYF
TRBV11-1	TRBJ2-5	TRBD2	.	TGTGCCAGCAGCTTGGGACTAGCGAGTCTACAAGAGACCCAGTACTTC	CASSLGLASLQETQYF
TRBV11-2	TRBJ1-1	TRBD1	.	TGTGCCAGCAGCCAGAACAGGGGAAGGGCTTTCTTT	CASSQNRGRAFF
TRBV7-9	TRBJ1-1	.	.	TGTGCCAGCAGCCGTACAGGGTCTGAAGCTTTCTTT	CASSRTGSEAFF
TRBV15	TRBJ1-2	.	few	TGTGCCACCAGCAGAGATCAGGAGGGAGGATTACTAGCTAACTATGGCTACACCTTC	CATSRDQEGGLLANYGYTF
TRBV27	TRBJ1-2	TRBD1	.	TGTGCCAGCAGTTGGACCGGGACAGCCTATGGCTACACCTTC	CASSWTGTAYGYTF
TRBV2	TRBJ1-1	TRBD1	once	TGTGCCAGCAGTGAAACAGGGGGCTGGGGCACTGAAGCTTTCTTT	CASSETGGWGTEAFF
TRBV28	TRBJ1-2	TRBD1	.	TGTGCCAGCAGTTCGACGGGACAGGGGAACTATGGCTACACCTTC	CASSSTGQGNYGYTF
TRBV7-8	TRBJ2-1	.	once	TGTGCCAGCAGCTCGTGGACTATCCCCTACAATGAGCAGTTCTTC	CASSSWTIPYNEQFF
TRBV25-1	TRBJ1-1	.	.	TGTGCCAGCAGTGAAACGATGGAGATTTACACTGAAGCTTTCTTT	CASSETMEIYTEAFF
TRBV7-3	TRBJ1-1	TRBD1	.	TGTGCCAGCAGCCCACATGGGACAGCTGAAGCTTTCTTT	CASSPHGTAEAFF
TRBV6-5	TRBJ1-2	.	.	TGTGCCAGCAGTGTTGGGGAGGCCTATGGCTACACCTTC	CASSVGEAYGYTF
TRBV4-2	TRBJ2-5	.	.	TGTGCCAGCAGCCAAGATCGGGACTTCCCGGGGGAGACCCAGTACTTC	CASSQDRDFPGETQYF
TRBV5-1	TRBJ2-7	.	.	TGCGCCAGCCAGGGTCGAGCTGGTTCCTACGAGCAGTACTTC	CASQGRAGSYEQYF
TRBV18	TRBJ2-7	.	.	TGTGCCAGCTCACTAACCGAGGGCGTCCACGAGCAGTACTTC	CASSLTEGVHEQYF
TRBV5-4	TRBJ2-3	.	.	TGTGCCAGCAGTATCTGGGCGTACCGCACAGATACGCAGTATTTT	CASSIWAYRTDTQYF
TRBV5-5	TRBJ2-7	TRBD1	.	TGTGCCAGCAGCTTGGTCGACAGGGACTACGAGCAGTACTTC	CASSLVDRDYEQYF
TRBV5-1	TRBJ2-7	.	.	TGCGCCAGCAGCTTGGGGCAGAATACCTACGAGCAGTACTTC	CASSLGQNTYEQYF
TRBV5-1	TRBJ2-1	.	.	TGCGCCAGCAGCTTGGGCAGGCACAATGAGCAGTTCTTC	CASSLGRHNEQFF
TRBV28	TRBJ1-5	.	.	TGTGCCAGCAGTTTGCGTTTGGAGACGGGACAGCCCCAGCATTTT	CASSLRLETGQPQHF
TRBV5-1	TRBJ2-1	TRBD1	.	TGCGCCAGCTCCCAGGGGGATGGCTCCTACAATGAGCAGTTCTTC	CASSQGDGSYNEQFF
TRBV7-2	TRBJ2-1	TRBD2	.	TGTGCCAGCAGCCCCGCTAGCGGGGGCTCCTACAATGAGCAGTTCTTC	CASSPASGGSYNEQFF
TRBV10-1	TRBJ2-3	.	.	TGCGCCAGCAGTGAGTCGGGCAGGGGTCTCCGAGATACGCAGTATTTT	CASSESGRGLRDTQYF
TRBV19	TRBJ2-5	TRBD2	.	TGTGCCAGTAGTAAGCGGACTAGCGGGCCGAGCTTGCATGGCCAAGAGACCCAGTACTTC	CASSKRTSGPSLHGQETQYF
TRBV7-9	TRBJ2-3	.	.	TGTGCCAGCAGTATAGACACAGATACGCAGTATTTT	CASSIDTDTQYF
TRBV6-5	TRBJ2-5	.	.	TGTGCCAGCAGTTACACGGGGGAGACCCAGTACTTC	CASSYTGETQYF
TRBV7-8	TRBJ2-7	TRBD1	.	TGTGCCAGCAGCCTCCCCCGGGACAGGGGATCCTACGAGCAGTACTTC	CASSLPRDRGSYEQYF
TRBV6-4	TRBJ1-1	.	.	TGTGCCAGCAGTGCCTCGACAGAACTGAACACTGAAGCTTTCTTT	CASSASTELNTEAFF
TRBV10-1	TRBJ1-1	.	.	TGCGCCAGCAGGGCGGCTGTGAACACTGAAGCTTTCTTT	CASRAAVNTEAFF
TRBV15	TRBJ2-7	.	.	TGTGCCACCAGCAGAGAACAGGGTATAGGCTACGAGCAGTACTTC	CATSREQGIGYEQYF
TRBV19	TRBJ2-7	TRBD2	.	TGTGCCAGTAGTATAGGACCGGGACTAGCGGTCTACGAGCAGTACTTC	CASSIGPGLAVYEQYF
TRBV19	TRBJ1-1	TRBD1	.	TGTGCCAGTAGTGGACAGGGGTCGCCTGAAGCTTTCTTT	CASSGQGSPEAFF
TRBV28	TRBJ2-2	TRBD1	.	TGTGCCAGCAGTACCCAAGGGACAGGGAGGGCCGGGGAGCTGTTTTTT	CASSTQGTGRAGELFF
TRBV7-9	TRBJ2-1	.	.	TGTGCCAGCAGTAAACACGGCGGCTCCTACAATGAGCAGTTCTTC	CASSKHGGSYNEQFF
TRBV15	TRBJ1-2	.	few	TGTGCCACCAGCAGAGATGTCCAGGGATGGTATAACTATGGCTACACCTTC	CATSRDVQGWYNYGYTF
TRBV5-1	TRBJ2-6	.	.	TGCGCCAGCAGCTTGGCAGGTTCTGGGGCCAACGTCCTGACTTTC	CASSLAGSGANVLTF
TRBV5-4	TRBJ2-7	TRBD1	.	TGTGCCAGCAGCTCGCCGGGACAGGCCTACGAGCAGTACTTC	CASSSPGQAYEQYF
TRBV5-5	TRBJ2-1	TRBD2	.	TGTGCCAGCAGCCCGGTTGGGGGGGGTGAGCAGTTCTTC	CASSPVGGGEQFF
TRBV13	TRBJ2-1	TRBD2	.	TGTGCCAGCAGCTCGGAGGGACTAGCGGGTTACAATGAGCAGTTCTTC	CASSSEGLAGYNEQFF
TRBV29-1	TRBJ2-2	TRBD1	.	TGCAGCGTTGAATACAGGGGGAACACCGGGGAGCTGTTTTTT	CSVEYRGNTGELFF
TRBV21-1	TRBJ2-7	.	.	TGTGCCAGCAGCAAGGGAGCGAGGGACGAGCAGTACTTC	CASSKGARDEQYF
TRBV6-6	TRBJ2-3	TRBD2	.	TGTGCCAGCAGTCCCAGACTAGCGGGAGCGAGGGATACGCAGTATTTT	CASSPRLAGARDTQYF
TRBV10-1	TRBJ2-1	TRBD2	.	TGCGCCAGCAGTCGCTTTTCCAGCGGGAGAGATGAGCAGTTCTTC	CASSRFSSGRDEQFF
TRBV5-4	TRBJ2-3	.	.	TGTGCCAGCAGAGAGGCAGATACGCAGTATTTT	CASREADTQYF